Below, 22 T cell receptor beta chains from the same sample are listed, as sequenced in a study of CXCR3-negative and CXCR3-positive naive CD8 T cells. Broader study findings: Higher TRB CDR3 hydrophobicity marked CXCR3-positive naive cells relative to CXCR3-negative naive cells.

No antigens are known for them. Through 5' RACE with UMI labels, the TRB cDNA libraries were prepared. TCRdb processed the 5' RACE reads again and assigns one entry to each CDR3 protein, with no DNA. This repertoire includes tens of thousands of distinct CDR3 sequences. Material for sequencing was naive CXCR3+ CD8+ T cells from blood. The subset denotes: CD45RO-CCR7+CD27+CD95- naive CD8+ T cells expressing CXCR3 (TNR3+). Receptor source: a human donor in good health. Some clones in this sample may be carry-over from other donors' samples.

The chain recombines TRBV6-5 with TRBJ2-1; no DNA is available, so the TRBD2 call from TCRdb remains unchecked. Germline V lookup: CDR1 MNHEY, CDR2 SVGAGI. The CDR3 sequence is 19 residues long. The CDR3 spells CASSFSLRLAGDRWNEQFF.

V usage is TRBV29-1 and J usage is TRBJ2-5. This CDR3 region has 11 residues. Germline-derived CDR1 and CDR2 are SQVTM and ANQGSEA. The CDR3: CSGWYQETLYF.

The rearrangement joins TRBV24-1 to TRBJ2-3. The CDR3 length is 14 residues. Looked up from germline, CDR1 is KGHDR and CDR2 is SFDVKD. CDR3 protein: CATSDFGGTDTQYF.

This chain joins TRBV7-8 and TRBJ2-1; TCRdb names TRBD1, which stays unverified in the absence of DNA. Per germline, CDR1 SGHVS and CDR2 FQNEAQ. This CDR3 comprises 13 residues. CDR3 amino acids: CASSPPPFGEQFF.

This chain connects TRBV2 to TRBJ2-1; TCRdb names TRBD1, which stays unverified in the absence of DNA. The CDR3 sequence is 14 residues long. Germline V gives CDR1 SNHLY, CDR2 FYNNEI. The CDR3 sequence: CASSEVRTPFEQFF.

The chain joins TRBV6-2 or TRBV6-3 to TRBJ1-5; TCRdb proposes TRBD1, but this gene call is untestable without DNA. The CDR3 has 13 residues. Germline loops: CDR1 MNHEY, CDR2 SVGEGT. CDR3: CASWAGAGQPQHF.

The chain has TRBV12-3 or TRBV12-4 and TRBJ2-3. This CDR3 has 15 residues. CDR3 residues: CASNPSFSNRDTQYF.

The rearrangement uses TRBV4-2 and TRBJ2-5; TCRdb lists TRBD2, though no DNA is available to test this call. The germline V gene has CDR1 LGHNA and CDR2 YNFKEQ. This CDR3 has 15 amino acids. CDR3: CASSAEGQDTETQYF.

CDR3 protein: CASSPGGSGRQLFQYF. This chain connects TRBV5-1 to TRBJ2-4; the D call of TRBD1 rests on TCRdb alone, since no DNA is present to check it. The germline V gene encodes CDR1 SGHRS and CDR2 YFSETQ. CDR3 length: 16 residues.

The V gene is TRBV27, the J gene TRBJ1-2; absent DNA, TCRdb's TRBD1 call cannot be checked. This CDR3 is built from 14 residues. CDR1 is MNHEY, CDR2 SMNVEV, per germline (reference sequence). CDR3 protein: CASSYDRTRGGYTF.

This chain joins TRBV6-6 and TRBJ2-3; TCRdb names TRBD1, which stays unverified in the absence of DNA. The germline CDR1 and CDR2 sequences are MNHNY and SVGAGI (reference sequence). This CDR3 spans 15 amino acids. The chain's CDR3 is CASSPWLPGADTQYF.

The chain uses TRBV9 and TRBJ1-1. The CDR3 totals 15 residues. Germline lookup yields CDR1 SGDLS and CDR2 YYNGEE. This CDR3 reads CASSKDGVLGTEAFF.

The rearrangement uses TRBV27 and TRBJ2-1; the D call of TRBD1 rests on TCRdb alone, since no DNA is present to check it. The CDR3 extends over 16 amino acids. Per germline, CDR1 MNHEY and CDR2 SMNVEV (reference sequence). This chain's CDR3 is CASSFLGQGADNEQFF.

The chain links TRBV10-3 to TRBJ2-1; TCRdb outputs TRBD2, but without DNA this stays unchecked. The CDR3 is 15 residues long. From germline, CDR1 is ENHRY and CDR2 SYGVKD. This CDR3 is CAISWTSGGGNEQFF.

The chain combines TRBV7-6 with TRBJ2-7; as DNA is missing, the TRBD2 call by TCRdb cannot be tested. Per the germline V gene, CDR1 is SGHVS and CDR2 is FNYEAQ. This CDR3 spans 15 amino acids. CDR3 sequence: CASSPREGVVYEQYF.

The rearrangement uses TRBV5-1 and TRBJ2-1; the D call of TRBD2 rests on TCRdb alone, since no DNA is present to check it. Germline CDR1 and CDR2: SGHRS and YFSETQ. This CDR3 is 14 amino acids long. Here the CDR3 reads CASSTGLGRNEQFF. The whole variable domain, filled in from reference TRBV5-1 and TRBJ2-1, reads KAGVTQTPRYLIKTRGQQVTLSCSPISGHRSVSWYQQTPGQGLQFLFEYFSETQRNKGNFPGRFSGRQFSNSRSEMNVSTLELGDSALYLCASSTGLGRNEQFFGPGTRLTVL.

This rearrangement joins TRBV3-1 to TRBJ1-1; without DNA, the TCRdb call of TRBD1 cannot be checked. The CDR3 contains 13 residues. Looked up from germline, CDR1 is LGHDT and CDR2 is YNNKEL (reference sequence). Here the CDR3 reads CASSATGNTEAFF.

The chain uses TRBV28 and TRBJ1-2; no DNA is available, so the TRBD1 call from TCRdb remains unchecked. In germline, CDR1 is MDHEN, CDR2 SYDVKM. This CDR3 spans 14 amino acids. CDR3 amino acids: CATSYTDSRYGYTF.

The gene calls are TRBV9 and TRBJ2-7; TCRdb's D call, TRBD1, is unchecked because there is no DNA. The CDR3 has 14 residues. Germline values: CDR1 SGDLS, CDR2 YYNGEE. CDR3 protein: CASSLTGTFYEQYF.

V and J are TRBV6-6 and TRBJ2-5; TCRdb selects TRBD1, and the lack of DNA leaves this call unchecked. Per germline, CDR1 MNHNY and CDR2 SVGAGI (reference sequence). The CDR3 is 11 amino acids. The CDR3 is CASSSGGTQYF.

V usage is TRBV11-2 and J usage is TRBJ2-7; TCRdb returns TRBD1, unconfirmable since there is no DNA. Per germline, CDR1 SGHAT and CDR2 FQNNGV. The CDR3 loop spans 15 amino acids. This CDR3 reads CASSEIPRRIYEQYF.

V usage is TRBV11-2 and J usage is TRBJ2-5; TCRdb's D gene call, TRBD1, goes unchecked for lack of DNA. CDR3 length: 15 amino acids. Germline V gene lookup returns CDR1 SGHAT and CDR2 FQNNGV. CDR3 amino acids: CASSHTLDRQETQYF.